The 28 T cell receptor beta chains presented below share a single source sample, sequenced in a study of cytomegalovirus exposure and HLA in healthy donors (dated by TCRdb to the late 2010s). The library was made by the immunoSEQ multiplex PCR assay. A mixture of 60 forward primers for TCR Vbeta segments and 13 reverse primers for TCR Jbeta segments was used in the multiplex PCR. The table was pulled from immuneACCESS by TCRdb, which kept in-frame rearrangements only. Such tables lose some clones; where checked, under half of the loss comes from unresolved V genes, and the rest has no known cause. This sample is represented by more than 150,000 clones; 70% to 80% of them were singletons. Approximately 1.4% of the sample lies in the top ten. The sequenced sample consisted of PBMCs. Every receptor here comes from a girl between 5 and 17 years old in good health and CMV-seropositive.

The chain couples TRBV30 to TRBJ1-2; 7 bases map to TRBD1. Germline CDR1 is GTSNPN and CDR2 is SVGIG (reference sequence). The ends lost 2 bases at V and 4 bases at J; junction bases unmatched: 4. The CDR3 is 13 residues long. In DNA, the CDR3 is TGTGCCTGGAGTCCAGACAGGGTCTATGGCTACACCTTC. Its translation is CAWSPDRVYGYTF.

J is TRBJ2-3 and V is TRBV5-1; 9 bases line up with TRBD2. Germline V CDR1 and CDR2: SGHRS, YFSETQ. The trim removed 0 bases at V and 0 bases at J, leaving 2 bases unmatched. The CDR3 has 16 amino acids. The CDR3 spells CASSLDSGGSTDTQYF. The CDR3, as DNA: TGCGCCAGCAGCTTGGATAGCGGGGGAAGCACAGATACGCAGTATTTT. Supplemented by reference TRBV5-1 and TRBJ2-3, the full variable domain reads KAGVTQTPRYLIKTRGQQVTLSCSPISGHRSVSWYQQTPGQGLQFLFEYFSETQRNKGNFPGRFSGRQFSNSRSEMNVSTLELGDSALYLCASSLDSGGSTDTQYFGPGTRLTVL.

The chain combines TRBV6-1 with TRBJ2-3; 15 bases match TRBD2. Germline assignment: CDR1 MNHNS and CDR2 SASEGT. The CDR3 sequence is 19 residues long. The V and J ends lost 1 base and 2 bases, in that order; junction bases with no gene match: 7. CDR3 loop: CASSEGSGTSGGFTDTQYF. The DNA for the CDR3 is TGTGCCAGCAGTGAAGGTTCCGGGACTAGCGGGGGGTTCACAGATACGCAGTATTTT.

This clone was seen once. The CDR3 loop reads CASSDSSGTRAFF. In nucleotides, the CDR3 is TGTGCCAGCAGTGACTCATCAGGGACTAGGGCGTTCTTC. The chain uses TRBV6-4 and TRBJ2-1; TRBD2 aligns across 8 bases. The CDR3 contains 13 residues. The V gene's germline CDR1 is MRHNA and CDR2 SNTAGT. J lost 15 bases, V lost 0 bases, and 7 bases had no gene match.

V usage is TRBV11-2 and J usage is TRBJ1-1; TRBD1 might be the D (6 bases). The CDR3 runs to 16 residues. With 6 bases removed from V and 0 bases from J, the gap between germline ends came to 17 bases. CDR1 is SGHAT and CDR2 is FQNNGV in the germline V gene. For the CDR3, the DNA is TGTGCCAGCAGTTACGGACAGAGAAACATGAACACTGAAGCTTTCTTT. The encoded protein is CASSYGQRNMNTEAFF.

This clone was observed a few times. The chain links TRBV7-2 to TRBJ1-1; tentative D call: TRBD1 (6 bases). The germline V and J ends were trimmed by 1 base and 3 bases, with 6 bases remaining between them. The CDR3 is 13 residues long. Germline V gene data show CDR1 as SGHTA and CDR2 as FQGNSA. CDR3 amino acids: CASSLDRDTEAFF. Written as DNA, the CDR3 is TGTGCCAGCAGCTTAGACAGGGACACTGAAGCTTTCTTT. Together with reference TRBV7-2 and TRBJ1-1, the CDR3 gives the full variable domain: GAGVSQSPSNKVTEKGKDVELRCDPISGHTALYWYRQSLGQGLEFLIYFQGNSAPDKSGLPSDRFSAERTGGSVSTLTIQRTQQEDSAVYLCASSLDRDTEAFFGQGTRLTVV.

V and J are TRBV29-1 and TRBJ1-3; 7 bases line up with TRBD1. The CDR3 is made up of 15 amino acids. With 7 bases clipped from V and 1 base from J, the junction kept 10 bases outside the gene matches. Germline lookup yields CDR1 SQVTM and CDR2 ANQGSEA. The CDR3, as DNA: TGCAGCGCCTGGGACAGCGCGACTTCTGGAAACACCATATATTTT. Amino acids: CSAWDSATSGNTIYF.

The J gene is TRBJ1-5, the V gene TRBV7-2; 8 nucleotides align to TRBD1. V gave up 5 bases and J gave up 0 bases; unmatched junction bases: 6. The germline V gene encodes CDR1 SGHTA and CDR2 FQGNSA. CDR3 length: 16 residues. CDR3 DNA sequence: TGTGCCAGCAGCCGACGGACAGGGATTAGCAATCAGCCCCAGCATTTT. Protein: CASSRRTGISNQPQHF.

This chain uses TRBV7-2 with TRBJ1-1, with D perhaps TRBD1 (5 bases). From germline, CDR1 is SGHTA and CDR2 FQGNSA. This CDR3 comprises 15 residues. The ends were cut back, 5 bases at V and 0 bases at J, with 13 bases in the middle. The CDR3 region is CASSLLGGMNTEAFF. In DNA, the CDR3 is TGTGCCAGCAGCCTGCTGGGGGGGATGAACACTGAAGCTTTCTTT.

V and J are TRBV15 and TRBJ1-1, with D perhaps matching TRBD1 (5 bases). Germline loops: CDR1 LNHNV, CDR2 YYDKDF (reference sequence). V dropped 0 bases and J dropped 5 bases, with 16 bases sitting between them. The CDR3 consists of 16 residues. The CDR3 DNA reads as TGTGCCACCAGCAGAGATACAGGTTCGATAAGGACTGAAGCTTTCTTT. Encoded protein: CATSRDTGSIRTEAFF.

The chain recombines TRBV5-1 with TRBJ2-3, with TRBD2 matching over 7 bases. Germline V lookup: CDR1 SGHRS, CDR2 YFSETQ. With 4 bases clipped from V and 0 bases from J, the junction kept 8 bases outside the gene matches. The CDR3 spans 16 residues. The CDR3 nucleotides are TGCGCCAGCAGCACAGGACTAGATACTAGCACAGATACGCAGTATTTT. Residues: CASSTGLDTSTDTQYF.

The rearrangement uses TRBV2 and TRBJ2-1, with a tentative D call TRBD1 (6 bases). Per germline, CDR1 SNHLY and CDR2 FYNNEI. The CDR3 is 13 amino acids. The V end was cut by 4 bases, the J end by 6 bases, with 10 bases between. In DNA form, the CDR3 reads TGTGCCAGCAGTGTCAACAGGGTCAATGAGCAGTTCTTC. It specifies CASSVNRVNEQFF.

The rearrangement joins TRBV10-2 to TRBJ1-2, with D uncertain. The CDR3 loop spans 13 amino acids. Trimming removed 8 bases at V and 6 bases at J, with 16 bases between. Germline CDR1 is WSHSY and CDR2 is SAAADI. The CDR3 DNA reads TGCGCCAGCGTAATGACCCAGGCTGATGGCTACACCTTC. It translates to CASVMTQADGYTF.

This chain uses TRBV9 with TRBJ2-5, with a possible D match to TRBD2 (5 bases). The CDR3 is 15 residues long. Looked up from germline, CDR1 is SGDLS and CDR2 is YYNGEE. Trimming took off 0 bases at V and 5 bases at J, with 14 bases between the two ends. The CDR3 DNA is TGTGCCAGCAGCGTAGGAGGGAGCACTGGGGAGACCCAGTACTTC. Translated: CASSVGGSTGETQYF.

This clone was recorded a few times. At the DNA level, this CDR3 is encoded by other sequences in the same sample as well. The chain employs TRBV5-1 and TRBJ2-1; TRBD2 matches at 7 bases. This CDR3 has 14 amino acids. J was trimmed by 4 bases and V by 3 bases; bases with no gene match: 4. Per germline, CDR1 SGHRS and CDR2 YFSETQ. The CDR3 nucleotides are TGCGCCAGCAGCTCATCGGGGGGTTACAATGAGCAGTTCTTC. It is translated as CASSSSGGYNEQFF.

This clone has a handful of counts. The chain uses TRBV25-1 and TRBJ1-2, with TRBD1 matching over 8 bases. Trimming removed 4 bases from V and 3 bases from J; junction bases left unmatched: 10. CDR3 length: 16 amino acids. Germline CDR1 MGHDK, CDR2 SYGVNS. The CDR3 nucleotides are TGTGCCAGCAGTGCCCCCTTGACAGGGGCGTACTATGGCTACACCTTC. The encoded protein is CASSAPLTGAYYGYTF.

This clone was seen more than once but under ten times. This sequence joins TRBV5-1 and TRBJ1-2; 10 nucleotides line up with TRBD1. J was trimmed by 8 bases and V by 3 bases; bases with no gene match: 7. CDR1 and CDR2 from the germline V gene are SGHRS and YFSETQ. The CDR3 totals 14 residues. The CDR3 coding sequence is TGCGCCAGCAGCTCGGTCGACAGGGGGCTAGGCTACACCTTC. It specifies CASSSVDRGLGYTF. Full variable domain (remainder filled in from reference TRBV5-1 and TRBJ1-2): KAGVTQTPRYLIKTRGQQVTLSCSPISGHRSVSWYQQTPGQGLQFLFEYFSETQRNKGNFPGRFSGRQFSNSRSEMNVSTLELGDSALYLCASSSVDRGLGYTFGSGTRLTVV.

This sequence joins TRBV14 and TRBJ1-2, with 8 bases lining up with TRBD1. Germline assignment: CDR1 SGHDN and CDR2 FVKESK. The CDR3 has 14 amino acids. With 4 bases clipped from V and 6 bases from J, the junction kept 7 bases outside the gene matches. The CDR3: CASSPEDRDHGYTF. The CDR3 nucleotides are TGTGCCAGCAGCCCGGAGGACAGGGACCATGGCTACACCTTC.

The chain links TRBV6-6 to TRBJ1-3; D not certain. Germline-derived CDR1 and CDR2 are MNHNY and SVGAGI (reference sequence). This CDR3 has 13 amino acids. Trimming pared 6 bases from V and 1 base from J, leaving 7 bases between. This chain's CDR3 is CASRTWSGNTIYF. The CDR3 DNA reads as TGTGCCAGCAGAACATGGTCTGGAAACACCATATATTTT.

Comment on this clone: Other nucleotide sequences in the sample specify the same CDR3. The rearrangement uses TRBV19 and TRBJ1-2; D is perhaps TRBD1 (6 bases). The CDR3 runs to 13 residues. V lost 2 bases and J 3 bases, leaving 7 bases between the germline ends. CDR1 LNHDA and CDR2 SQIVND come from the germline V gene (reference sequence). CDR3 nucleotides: TGTGCCAGTAGTATATCAGGGGACTATGGCTACACCTTC. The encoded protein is CASSISGDYGYTF. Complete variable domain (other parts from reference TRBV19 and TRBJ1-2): DGGITQSPKYLFRKEGQNVTLSCEQNLNHDAMYWYRQDPGQGLRLIYYSQIVNDFQKGDIAEGYSVSREKKESFPLTVTSAQKNPTAFYLCASSISGDYGYTFGSGTRLTVV.

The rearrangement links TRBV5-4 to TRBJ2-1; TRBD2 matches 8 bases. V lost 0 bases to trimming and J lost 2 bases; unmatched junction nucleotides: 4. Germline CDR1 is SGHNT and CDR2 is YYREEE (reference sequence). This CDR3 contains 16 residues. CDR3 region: CASSLAGGGPYNEQFF. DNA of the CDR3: TGTGCCAGCAGCTTGGCTGGCGGGGGGCCCTACAATGAGCAGTTCTTC.

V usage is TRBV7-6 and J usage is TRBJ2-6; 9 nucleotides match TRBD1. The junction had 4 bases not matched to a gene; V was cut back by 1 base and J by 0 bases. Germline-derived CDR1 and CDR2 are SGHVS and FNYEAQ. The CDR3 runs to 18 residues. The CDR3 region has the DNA TGTGCCAGCAGCTTAGAAGGGACAGGGTACTCTGGGGCCAACGTCCTGACTTTC. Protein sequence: CASSLEGTGYSGANVLTF.

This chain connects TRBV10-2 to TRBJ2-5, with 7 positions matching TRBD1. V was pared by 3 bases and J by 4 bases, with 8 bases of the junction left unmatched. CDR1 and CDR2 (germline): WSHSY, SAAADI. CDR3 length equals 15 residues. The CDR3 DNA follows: TGCGCCAGCAGTGATTCCCACAGGGGTGGAGAGACCCAGTACTTC. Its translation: CASSDSHRGGETQYF.

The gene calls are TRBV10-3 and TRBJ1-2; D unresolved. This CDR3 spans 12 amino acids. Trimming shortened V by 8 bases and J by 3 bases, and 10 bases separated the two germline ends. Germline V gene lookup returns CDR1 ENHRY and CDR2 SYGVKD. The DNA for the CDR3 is TGTGCCATCGAGGGCGAGGACTATGGCTACACCTTC. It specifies CAIEGEDYGYTF.

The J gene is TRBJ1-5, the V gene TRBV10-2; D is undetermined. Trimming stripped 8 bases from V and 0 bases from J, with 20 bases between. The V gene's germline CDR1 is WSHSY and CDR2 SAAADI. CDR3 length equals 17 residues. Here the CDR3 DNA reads TGCGCCAGCCTTAGCGAGGCCGCGGCAGATAGCAATCAGCCCCAGCATTTT. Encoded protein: CASLSEAAADSNQPQHF.

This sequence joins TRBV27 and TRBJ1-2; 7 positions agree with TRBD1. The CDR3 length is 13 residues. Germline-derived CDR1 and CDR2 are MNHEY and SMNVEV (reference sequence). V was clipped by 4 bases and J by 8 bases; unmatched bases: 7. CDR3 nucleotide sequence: TGTGCCAGCAGTTCCTCGACAGGGCGCGGCTACACCTTC. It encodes CASSSSTGRGYTF.

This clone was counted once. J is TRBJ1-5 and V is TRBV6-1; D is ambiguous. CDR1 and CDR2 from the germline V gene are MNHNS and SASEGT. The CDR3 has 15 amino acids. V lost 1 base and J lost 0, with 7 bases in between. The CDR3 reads CASSEEADSNQPQHF. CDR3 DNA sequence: TGTGCCAGCAGTGAAGAGGCGGATAGCAATCAGCCCCAGCATTTT.

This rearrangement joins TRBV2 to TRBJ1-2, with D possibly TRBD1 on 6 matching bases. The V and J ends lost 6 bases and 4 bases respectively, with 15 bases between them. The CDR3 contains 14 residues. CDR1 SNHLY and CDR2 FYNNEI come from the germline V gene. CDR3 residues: CASRDRALPYGYTF. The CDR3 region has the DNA TGTGCCAGCAGGGACAGAGCCCTCCCCTATGGCTACACCTTC.